Presented here are 24 T cell receptor beta chains from one specimen sequenced in a study of T cell responses to AZD1222 COVID-19 vaccine. Method: immunoSEQ multiplex PCR; TCRdb's copy keeps in-frame clones and lacks some. The sample includes approximately 160,000 clones, around 89% seen only once; the top ten take around 3.4%. The material was peripheral blood, obtained on day 0 of MenACWY control vaccination. These receptors all stem from an adult in good health.

The chain is built from TRBV18 and TRBJ2-7, with D possibly TRBD1 on 8 matching bases. V was clipped by 5 bases and J by 0 bases, with 23 bases between them. CDR1 and CDR2 from the germline V gene are KGHSH and LQKENI. The CDR3 has 18 residues. CDR3 loop: CASSTTNPGGGSSYEQYF. CDR3 nucleotides: TGTGCCAGCTCAACGACGAACCCAGGGGGCGGGAGCTCCTACGAGCAGTACTTC.

The chain links TRBV5-1 to TRBJ1-1, with TRBD1 matching over 7 bases. Trimming took 3 bases from V and 7 from J; bases not matched to a gene: 3. CDR3 length: 12 amino acids. The germline V gene encodes CDR1 SGHRS and CDR2 YFSETQ. CDR3 residues: CASSSGQNEAFF. CDR3 sequence (DNA): TGCGCCAGCAGCTCGGGACAGAATGAAGCTTTCTTT.

This sequence joins TRBV7-3 and TRBJ1-1, with D possibly being TRBD1 (5 bases). The germline CDR1 and CDR2 sequences are SGHTA and FQGTGA. The CDR3 runs 17 residues. Trimming pared 1 base from V and 4 bases from J, leaving 19 bases between. Here the CDR3 reads CASSLIPGRNGGTEAFF. Written as DNA, the CDR3 is TGTGCCAGCAGCTTAATCCCAGGGAGGAATGGAGGCACTGAAGCTTTCTTT.

The genes are TRBV5-5 and TRBJ1-1, with D possibly TRBD1 on 5 matching bases. The CDR3 is 16 amino acids. Germline V lookup: CDR1 SGHKS, CDR2 YYEKEE (reference sequence). Deletions cut 0 bases from V and 3 bases from J, with 15 bases between. For the CDR3, the DNA is TGTGCCAGCAGCTTGGGATCGTTAGGGGCGTACACTGAAGCTTTCTTT. Residues: CASSLGSLGAYTEAFF.

The chain employs TRBV3-1 (or the pseudogene TRBV3-2) and TRBJ1-4; D is possibly TRBD1 (6 bases). Germline assignment: CDR1 LGHDT and CDR2 YNNKEL (reference sequence). The V end was cut by 5 bases, the J end by 4 bases, with 17 bases between. The CDR3 runs to 16 residues. The CDR3: CASSLGAGPNNEKLFF. Here the CDR3 DNA reads TGTGCCAGCAGCTTGGGGGCGGGACCGAATAATGAAAAACTGTTTTTT.

V is TRBV28 and J is TRBJ1-2; D might be TRBD1 (5 bases). Germline-derived CDR1 and CDR2 are MDHEN and SYDVKM. The CDR3 is 14 residues long. The V and J ends lost 4 bases and 7 bases respectively, with 16 bases between them. CDR3 DNA: TGTGCCAGCAGTTGGCTGGCGGGGCCTGCTGGCTACACCTTC. Amino acid sequence: CASSWLAGPAGYTF.

In DNA form, the CDR3 reads TGCAGCGTTGAAGGACTAGCGGGAGGTTGGTACGAGCAGTACTTC. Amino acids: CSVEGLAGGWYEQYF. The V and J genes are TRBV29-1 and TRBJ2-7; 13 nucleotides agree with TRBD2. This CDR3 is built from 15 residues. The germline CDR1 and CDR2 sequences are SQVTM and ANQGSEA. The V and J ends lost 1 base and 4 bases, in that order; junction bases with no gene match: 4.

The chain links TRBV3-1 (or the pseudogene TRBV3-2) to TRBJ1-6; possibly TRBD1 for D (6 bases). Deletions cut 4 bases from V and 10 bases from J, with 11 bases between. The CDR3 is 13 amino acids. Germline loops: CDR1 LGHDT, CDR2 YNNKEL (reference sequence). The CDR3, as DNA: TGTGCCAGCAGCCGTAGGGGGGAATCACCCCTCCACTTT. Its protein product is CASSRRGESPLHF.

The rearrangement links TRBV5-1 to TRBJ1-2, with D uncertain. Germline assignment: CDR1 SGHRS and CDR2 YFSETQ. Trimming removed 0 bases from V and 6 bases from J, with 12 bases in between. The CDR3 spans 14 residues. The CDR3 is CASSLGGVSDGYTF. The CDR3 nucleotides are TGCGCCAGCAGCTTGGGCGGAGTCTCAGATGGCTACACCTTC.

As DNA, the CDR3 is TGTGCCAGTAGTAGACGGGACAGGGGGAACACCGGGGAGCTGTTTTTT. It is translated as CASSRRDRGNTGELFF. This sequence joins TRBV19 and TRBJ2-2; 10 nucleotides match TRBD1. Germline lookup yields CDR1 LNHDA and CDR2 SQIVND (reference sequence). The CDR3 spans 16 residues. With 4 bases clipped from V and 1 base from J, the junction kept 3 bases outside the gene matches.

This sequence joins TRBV30 and TRBJ1-6; D uncertain. Germline V CDR1 and CDR2: GTSNPN, SVGIG (reference sequence). V was cut by 5 bases and J by 10 bases, with 15 bases left in between. The CDR3 covers 13 residues. For the CDR3, the DNA is TGTGCCTGGTGCGGCAGAGCCGGATCACCCCTCCACTTT. Its translation: CAWCGRAGSPLHF.

V is TRBV19 and J is TRBJ1-4; TRBD1 matches at 9 bases. CDR1 and CDR2 from the germline V gene are LNHDA and SQIVND (reference sequence). The CDR3 is 15 amino acids. The J segment lost 5 bases and the V segment lost 5 bases, leaving 6 bases of the junction unmatched. The CDR3 region is CASSLDGTGNEKLFF. The CDR3 nucleotides are TGTGCCAGTAGTCTGGATGGGACAGGGAATGAAAAACTGTTTTTT.

The chain uses TRBV27 and TRBJ2-7; TRBD1 matches at 7 bases. The length of the CDR3 is 14 residues. Germline CDR1 is MNHEY and CDR2 is SMNVEV (reference sequence). Unmatched junction bases numbered 13, after V lost 5 bases and J lost 9 bases. For the CDR3, the DNA is TGTGCCAGCAGTACCGATTTAACAGGGGACGGGCAGTACTTC. It is translated as CASSTDLTGDGQYF.

This clone appeared a single time. The rearrangement links TRBV10-1 to TRBJ1-1; weak D call: TRBD1 (5 bases). From germline, CDR1 is WNHNN and CDR2 SYGVQD (reference sequence). The length of the CDR3 is 14 residues. Trimming left V 3 bases short and J 0 bases short, with 8 bases between. The CDR3 loop reads CASSEEDMNTEAFF. CDR3 bases: TGCGCCAGCAGTGAAGAGGACATGAACACTGAAGCTTTCTTT.

The J gene is TRBJ2-5, the V gene TRBV2; D call uncertain. The V gene lost 5 bases and the J gene lost 5 bases, with 9 bases spanning the gap. This CDR3 is 12 amino acids long. The V gene's germline CDR1 is SNHLY and CDR2 FYNNEI. In DNA form, the CDR3 reads TGTGCCAGCAGTTTAGGGATGGAGACCCAGTACTTC. Translated: CASSLGMETQYF.

This clone was counted a few times. The chain recombines TRBV15 with TRBJ1-1; 11 bases fit TRBD1. The V and J ends lost 2 bases and 3 bases, in that order; junction bases with no gene match: 8. The CDR3 covers 17 residues. Looked up from germline, CDR1 is LNHNV and CDR2 is YYDKDF (reference sequence). CDR3 sequence: CATSRPDRGPGYTEAFF. The CDR3 DNA is TGTGCCACCAGCAGACCGGACAGGGGGCCGGGTTACACTGAAGCTTTCTTT.

The rearrangement uses TRBV4-3 and TRBJ1-2; D not resolved. CDR3 length equals 14 residues. Germline V lookup: CDR1 LGHNA, CDR2 YSLEER. The V gene lost 0 bases and the J gene lost 6 bases, with 11 bases spanning the gap. The CDR3 bases are TGCGCCAGCAGCCAAGAACACAATGGTCATGGCTACACCTTC. It encodes CASSQEHNGHGYTF.

In this sample, this clone turned up once. This chain links TRBV29-1 with TRBJ1-4, with 11 bases identical to TRBD1. The germline V gene has CDR1 SQVTM and CDR2 ANQGSEA. The CDR3 covers 14 residues. V gave up 0 bases and J gave up 10 bases; unmatched junction bases: 4. Here the CDR3 reads CSVEEGQGAGKLFF. The CDR3 nucleotides read TGCAGCGTTGAAGAAGGACAGGGGGCCGGAAAACTGTTTTTT.

This chain uses TRBV5-1 with TRBJ2-7; weak D call: TRBD2 (5 bases). The CDR3 loop spans 14 amino acids. Per the germline V gene, CDR1 is SGHRS and CDR2 is YFSETQ. V was shortened by 1 base and J by 7 bases, with 15 bases between the two germline ends. CDR3 in DNA: TGCGCCAGCAGCTTGTATTCGGGGTTGCGGGAGCAGTACTTC. This encodes CASSLYSGLREQYF.

The rearrangement links TRBV4-3 to TRBJ1-1; tentatively, D is TRBD1 (6 bases). Per germline, CDR1 LGHNA and CDR2 YSLEER. This CDR3 is 14 amino acids long. Trimming removed 3 bases at V and 0 bases at J, with 8 bases between. The CDR3 DNA reads TGCGCCAGCAGCCAGGGACATTTGAACACTGAAGCTTTCTTT. The encoded protein is CASSQGHLNTEAFF.

The V and J genes are TRBV7-9 and TRBJ2-5; D not certain. The germline V gene has CDR1 SEHNR and CDR2 FQNEAQ (reference sequence). The V end was cut by 5 bases, the J end by 1 base, with 8 bases between. The length of the CDR3 is 13 residues. The DNA of the CDR3 is TGTGCCAGCAGCCCCGATAGCCAAGAGACCCAGTACTTC. Amino acids: CASSPDSQETQYF.

The chain links TRBV15 to TRBJ2-5; 9 bases match TRBD1. The germline gives CDR1 LNHNV, CDR2 YYDKDF (reference sequence). CDR3 length: 16 residues. Trimming removed 3 bases from V and 2 bases from J; junction bases left unmatched: 7. In DNA form, the CDR3 reads TGTGCCACCAGCAGGGGACAGGGAGATGGGCAAGAGACCCAGTACTTC. Its protein is CATSRGQGDGQETQYF. Complete variable domain (other parts from reference TRBV15 and TRBJ2-5): DAMVIQNPRYQVTQFGKPVTLSCSQTLNHNVMYWYQQKSSQAPKLLFHYYDKDFNNEADTPDNFQSRRPNTSFCFLDIRSPGLGDTAMYLCATSRGQGDGQETQYFGPGTRLLVL.

The V call is TRBV6-1, the J call TRBJ1-5; D uncertain. In germline, CDR1 is MNHNS, CDR2 SASEGT. V was trimmed by 2 bases and J by 4 bases, leaving 15 bases between them. The CDR3 spans 16 residues. CDR3 nucleotide sequence: TGTGCCAGCAGTGAACGTTGGGGAGGTGGAAATCAGCCCCAGCATTTT. Translated: CASSERWGGGNQPQHF.

The chain has TRBV7-2 and TRBJ1-6; TRBD1 matches at 7 bases. The CDR3 covers 15 residues. The V segment lost 5 bases and the J segment 6 bases; nucleotides outside the gene matches: 7. Germline V gene sequence: CDR1 SGHTA, CDR2 FQGNSA. The CDR3 nucleotides are TGTGCCAGCAGCAGAGACAGGGCCGGTAATTCACCCCTCCACTTT. This encodes CASSRDRAGNSPLHF.